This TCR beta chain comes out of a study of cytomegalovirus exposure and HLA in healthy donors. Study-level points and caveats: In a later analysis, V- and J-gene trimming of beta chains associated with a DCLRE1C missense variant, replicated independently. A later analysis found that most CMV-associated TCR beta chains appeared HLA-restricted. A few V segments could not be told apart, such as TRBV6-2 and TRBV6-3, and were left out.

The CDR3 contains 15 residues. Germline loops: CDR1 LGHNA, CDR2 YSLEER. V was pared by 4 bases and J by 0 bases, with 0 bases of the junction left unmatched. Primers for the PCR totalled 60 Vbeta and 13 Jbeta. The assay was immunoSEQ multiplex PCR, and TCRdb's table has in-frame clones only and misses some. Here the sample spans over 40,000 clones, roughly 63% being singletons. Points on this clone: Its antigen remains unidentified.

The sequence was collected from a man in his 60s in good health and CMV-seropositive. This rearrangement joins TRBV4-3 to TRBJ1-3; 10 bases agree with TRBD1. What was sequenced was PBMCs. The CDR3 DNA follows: TGCGCCAGCAGCCGGACAGGGGGCTCTGGAAACACCATATATTTT. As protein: CASSRTGGSGNTIYF.